The sequence of this T cell receptor beta chain was determined in a study of Ad26.COV2.S vaccination and SARS-CoV-2 variants. This clone was seen a single time. Its antigen remains unknown. Study-level points and caveats: Compared with placebo recipients, vaccine recipients had higher spike-specific TCR breadth.

This sample's treatment: roughly 20 received Ad26.COV2.S at low or high dose, single or two shots; 5 received placebo; per-sample allocation not given. Repertoires come from day 63 after the first vaccine or placebo injection. The table came from immunoSEQ multiplex PCR; TCRdb's copy has only in-frame clones and leaves some out. The data hold 380,000 or so clones, with approximately 83% observed a single time. The receptor was isolated from a person between 18 and 60 years old who received the Ad26.COV2.S COVID-19 vaccine or a placebo. This material consisted of peripheral blood, taken in a trial of Ad26.COV2.S vaccine versus placebo.

CDR3 sequence (DNA): TGTGCCAGCAGTGATCCGACCGCGCGGGGAGCGGGGGGGGAGCTGTTTTTT. Amino acid sequence: CASSDPTARGAGGELFF. The chain has TRBV25-1 and TRBJ2-2; 7 bases are a match to TRBD2. The CDR3 loop spans 17 amino acids. Germline V gives CDR1 MGHDK, CDR2 SYGVNS. The V gene end was trimmed by 3 bases and the J gene end by 8 bases; junction bases not matched to a gene: 15.